This T cell receptor (beta chain) was captured in a study of cytomegalovirus exposure and HLA in healthy donors. Study background: A data release that came early held roughly 90 million unique TCRs from HLA-typed donors. Assignment to the Caucasian-associated ancestry cluster applied to over 70% of the roughly 410 genotyped donors.

The study ran its PCR with 60 Vbeta and 13 Jbeta primers. The data were produced by immunoSEQ multiplex PCR, yet TCRdb's version contains in-frame clones alone and is incomplete. The listing contains about 210,000 clones. Study conclusions and caveats: Another analysis was done later, and it associated roughly 15,000 TCR beta sequences with HLA alleles at 0.05 false discovery rate. Most TCRs appeared rarely, but some public TCRs recurred in many donors.

CDR3 size: 18 residues. Germline-derived CDR1 and CDR2 are LNHDA and SQIVND (reference sequence). V was pared by 7 bases and J by 1 base, with 25 bases between. In regard to this clone: Its matching antigen is unknown.

The material sequenced was PBMCs. The J gene is TRBJ1-1, the V gene TRBV19; D gene uncertain. This receptor was taken from a woman in her 30s in good health and CMV-seropositive. The DNA for the CDR3 is TGTGCCAGTAATCGGGCAGGACTAATCATGGGAAGGAACACTGAAGCTTTCTTT. Protein product: CASNRAGLIMGRNTEAFF.